This T cell receptor beta chain was profiled in a study of vaccination effects on CD4 cells after COVID-19. Study overall: Post-vaccine draws lagged the second dose by a median of 72 days. General study findings and limits: New vaccine-induced clones dominated convalescents' post-vaccine spike-reactive clones. Both infection-induced and vaccine-induced clones contracted markedly at late post-vaccination timepoints.

Under the ViraFEST assay, PBMC were stimulated with viral peptide pools so that antigen-specific CD4+ T cells expanded. Sequencing was performed afterwards. Following culture for around 9 days, CD4+ T cells were isolated. This individual contracted SARS-CoV-2 between March and December 2020, as verified by PCR. Everyone in the study got two shots of either the BNT162b2 or mRNA-1273 vaccine. Cultures received IL-2 medium that replaced half the medium on days 3 and 7. Germline V lookup: CDR1 MGHDK, CDR2 SYGVNS. Trimming stripped 4 bases from V and 10 bases from J, with 7 bases between. There are 10 residues in the CDR3. Assay: immunoSEQ multiplex PCR; the TCRdb copy retains only in-frame clones and omits some. This table has 13,000 or so clones, around 73% appearing once. Worth noting for this clone: Its target is unknown.

The TCR was taken from a human donor who had a prior SARS-CoV-2 infection. This chain joins TRBV25-1 and TRBJ2-5; no clear D. The material was CD4+ T cells from PBMCs cultured with HCoV-NL63 spike peptides, obtained after COVID-19 vaccination. Written as DNA, the CDR3 is TGTGCCAGCAGTGGACAACGCCAGTACTTC. It is translated as CASSGQRQYF. Drawing the rest from reference TRBV25-1 and TRBJ2-5, the complete variable domain is EADIYQTPRYLVIGTGKKITLECSQTMGHDKMYWYQQDPGMELHLIHYSYGVNSTEKGDLSSESTVSRIRTEHFPLTLESARPSHTSQYLCASSGQRQYFGPGTRLLVL.